These 28 T cell receptor beta chains were sequenced from one sample in a study of T cell responses to AZD1222 COVID-19 vaccine. The method was immunoSEQ multiplex PCR; TCRdb's version includes in-frame clones alone and lacks a portion of them. The sample holds roughly 99,000 clones, roughly nine tenths seen once. The sequencing here drew on peripheral blood, taken 28 days after the second AZD1222 dose. The source of these receptors is an adult who received the AZD1222 COVID-19 vaccine.

CDR3 loop: CASSTEFLAEAFF. The CDR3 bases are TGTGCCAGTAGTACCGAATTTTTGGCTGAAGCTTTCTTT. The chain is built from TRBV19 and TRBJ1-1; D remains ambiguous. This CDR3 is 13 amino acids long. V lost 4 bases and J lost 6, with 12 bases in between. The germline gives CDR1 LNHDA, CDR2 SQIVND (reference sequence). Together with reference TRBV19 and TRBJ1-1, the CDR3 gives the full variable domain: DGGITQSPKYLFRKEGQNVTLSCEQNLNHDAMYWYRQDPGQGLRLIYYSQIVNDFQKGDIAEGYSVSREKKESFPLTVTSAQKNPTAFYLCASSTEFLAEAFFGQGTRLTVV.

The V and J genes are TRBV5-5 and TRBJ1-6; D gene unclear. CDR1 SGHKS and CDR2 YYEKEE come from the germline V gene (reference sequence). The CDR3 is 15 amino acids. V lost 4 bases, J lost 5 bases, and 13 bases lay in between. DNA of the CDR3: TGTGCCAGCAGCGGGCCAGGAACAAATAATTCACCCCTCCACTTT. It is translated as CASSGPGTNNSPLHF.

In this sample, this clone turned up a few times. V usage is TRBV11-2 and J usage is TRBJ2-7; the D call may be TRBD1 or TRBD2 (5 bases each). Germline-derived CDR1 and CDR2 are SGHAT and FQNNGV. The V gene lost 3 bases and the J gene lost 7 bases, with 22 bases spanning the gap. This CDR3 is built from 16 residues. CDR3 in DNA: TGTGCCAGCAGCTTCCAACCCCCTGGGGCGACGGGGGAGCAGTACTTC. Residues: CASSFQPPGATGEQYF.

The J gene is TRBJ1-6, the V gene TRBV6-5; no clear D. Between the trimmed V and J ends, which lost 2 bases and 7 bases, there was a span of 9 bases. CDR1 MNHEY and CDR2 SVGAGI come from the germline V gene. The length of the CDR3 is 14 residues. The CDR3: CASSYGERNSPLHF. DNA for the CDR3: TGTGCCAGCAGTTACGGGGAGCGCAATTCACCCCTCCACTTT.

The chain uses TRBV11-2 and TRBJ2-1; D is possibly TRBD2 (6 bases). The CDR3 spans 15 residues. Trimming shortened V by 0 bases and J by 4 bases, and 10 bases separated the two germline ends. Germline V gene data show CDR1 as SGHAT and CDR2 as FQNNGV. CDR3 sequence reads: CASSLEVGTYNEQFF. The CDR3 DNA is TGTGCCAGCAGCTTAGAAGTGGGGACTTACAATGAGCAGTTCTTC.

The chain carries TRBV2 and TRBJ2-5; unclear D gene. This CDR3 comprises 14 residues. Germline CDR1 reads SNHLY; CDR2 reads FYNNEI. V was pared by 6 bases and J by 1 base, with 12 bases between. The CDR3 region is CASRTSRTQETQYF. In DNA, the CDR3 is TGTGCCAGCAGAACCTCCCGGACCCAAGAGACCCAGTACTTC.

The chain combines TRBV5-4 with TRBJ1-5, with no clear D. The CDR3 is made up of 13 amino acids. Germline V gene data show CDR1 as SGHNT and CDR2 as YYREEE (reference sequence). The ends were cut back, 4 bases at V and 5 bases at J, with 10 bases in the middle. CDR3 in amino acids: CASSPGWDQPQHF. The CDR3 DNA reads TGTGCCAGCAGCCCGGGCTGGGATCAGCCCCAGCATTTT.

CDR3: CASSEHGGVGYGYTF. CDR3 coding DNA: TGTGCCAGCAGTGAACATGGGGGGGTTGGGTACGGCTACACCTTC. This chain connects TRBV6-1 to TRBJ1-2, with a weak D call TRBD1 (5 bases). Germline values: CDR1 MNHNS, CDR2 SASEGT. This CDR3 has 15 amino acids. Trimming removed 2 bases at V and 8 bases at J, with 18 bases between.

This chain links TRBV27 with TRBJ2-3; no clear D gene. Trimming removed 3 bases at V and 0 bases at J, with 4 bases between. The length of the CDR3 is 13 residues. CDR1 is MNHEY, CDR2 SMNVEV, per germline (reference sequence). The CDR3 DNA follows: TGTGCCAGCAGTTTCGCTAGCACAGATACGCAGTATTTT. Its translation: CASSFASTDTQYF.

This chain connects TRBV28 to TRBJ1-5, with a weak D call TRBD1 (5 bases). Germline V lookup: CDR1 MDHEN, CDR2 SYDVKM. There are 13 residues in the CDR3. V was clipped by 7 bases and J by 6 bases, with 13 bases between them. CDR3 nucleotide sequence: TGTGCCAGCAAACGGGCGGGGGTTCAGCCCCAGCATTTT. Translation gives CASKRAGVQPQHF.

J is TRBJ1-6 and V is TRBV6-5, with TRBD1 matching over 7 bases. Germline V lookup: CDR1 MNHEY, CDR2 SVGAGI. The CDR3 runs 15 residues. V lost 6 bases, J lost 7 bases, and 9 bases stayed unmatched. The CDR3 here is CASRRDREPNSPLHF. The CDR3 coding sequence is TGTGCCAGCAGACGCGACAGGGAACCAAATTCACCCCTCCACTTT.

This chain uses TRBV7-9 with TRBJ1-1, with D hard to call. The CDR3 is 14 residues long. The germline CDR1 and CDR2 sequences are SEHNR and FQNEAQ (reference sequence). Trimming shortened V by 5 bases and J by 0 bases, and 10 bases separated the two germline ends. This CDR3 reads CASSRGPLNTEAFF. The CDR3 DNA is TGTGCCAGCAGCCGCGGGCCGTTGAACACTGAAGCTTTCTTT.

V usage is TRBV11-2 and J usage is TRBJ2-7; TRBD1 agrees at 10 bases. Germline values: CDR1 SGHAT, CDR2 FQNNGV. The CDR3 is 15 residues long. Trimming at V came to 5 bases and at J to 3 bases, leaving 7 bases not matched to a gene. The CDR3, as DNA: TGTGCCAGCAGCGTGGGACAGGGGAACTTCTACGAGCAGTACTTC. Encoded protein: CASSVGQGNFYEQYF.

This chain connects TRBV24-1 to TRBJ2-1; 15 bases match TRBD2. Germline values: CDR1 KGHDR, CDR2 SFDVKD. The ends lost 3 bases at V and 6 bases at J; junction bases unmatched: 5. The CDR3 loop spans 17 amino acids. CDR3: CATSDRTSGRDANEQFF. In nucleotides, the CDR3 is TGTGCCACCAGTGATCGGACTAGCGGGAGGGACGCCAATGAGCAGTTCTTC.

This clone occurred once. The chain is built from TRBV7-2 and TRBJ2-7; 9 bases are shared with TRBD2. Germline-derived CDR1 and CDR2 are SGHTA and FQGNSA. Trimming removed 1 base from V and 3 bases from J; junction bases left unmatched: 1. The CDR3 sequence is 14 residues long. Written as DNA, the CDR3 is TGTGCCAGCAGCTTAGGACTAGCGGACTACGAGCAGTACTTC. It encodes CASSLGLADYEQYF.

V is TRBV5-1 and J is TRBJ2-1; D might be TRBD1 or TRBD2, each matching 6 bases. Germline V gene data show CDR1 as SGHRS and CDR2 as YFSETQ. The V end lost 4 bases, the J end lost 4 bases, and 15 bases lay between the germline ends. This CDR3 is 15 amino acids long. The CDR3 bases are TGCGCCAGCAGCATGGGGGGCGCGCAATACAATGAGCAGTTCTTC. This codes for CASSMGGAQYNEQFF.

The chain carries TRBV7-9 and TRBJ1-6, with a weak D call TRBD1 (6 bases). The V and J ends lost 8 bases and 8 bases respectively, with 13 bases between them. The CDR3 sequence is 13 residues long. In germline, CDR1 is SEHNR, CDR2 FQNEAQ (reference sequence). DNA for the CDR3: TGTGCCAGCGCACAGGGAGGGGATTCACCCCTCCACTTT. Translating it yields CASAQGGDSPLHF.

The chain carries TRBV5-5 and TRBJ1-2, with TRBD1 matching 11 bases. The CDR3 consists of 16 residues. V shed 4 bases, J shed 8 bases, and the junction held 13 bases outside the gene matches. From germline, CDR1 is SGHKS and CDR2 YYEKEE (reference sequence). The CDR3 protein is CASSQLLGQGAEGYTF. The CDR3 bases are TGTGCCAGCAGCCAATTGCTTGGACAGGGGGCGGAAGGCTACACCTTC.

This chain joins TRBV5-4 and TRBJ1-6; D gene unclear. Trimming pared 1 base from V and 7 bases from J, leaving 9 bases between. Germline CDR1 and CDR2: SGHNT and YYREEE (reference sequence). This CDR3 contains 14 residues. This CDR3 reads CASSLTRGNSPLHF. DNA for the CDR3: TGTGCCAGCAGCTTGACACGCGGGAATTCACCCCTCCACTTT.

The genes are TRBV2 and TRBJ2-3; 7 nucleotides agree with TRBD1. J lost 9 bases, V lost 2 bases, and 2 bases had no gene match. Germline values: CDR1 SNHLY, CDR2 FYNNEI. This CDR3 has 12 amino acids. The CDR3 region is CASSEQDRTQYF. CDR3 in DNA: TGTGCCAGCAGTGAACAGGACAGGACGCAGTATTTT.

This clone appeared once. The V call is TRBV20-1, the J call TRBJ1-2; weak D call: TRBD1 (5 bases). V lost 5 bases, J lost 2 bases, and 15 bases lay in between. Germline CDR1 is DFQATT and CDR2 is SNEGSKA (reference sequence). This CDR3 is 14 amino acids long. The CDR3 nucleotides read TGCAGTGCTGGTGGACAAGCAGACAACTATGGCTACACCTTC. This sequence encodes CSAGGQADNYGYTF.

The CDR3 loop is CASSLGATNEKLFF. As DNA, the CDR3 is TGCGCCAGCAGCTTAGGGGCAACTAATGAAAAACTGTTTTTT. This chain connects TRBV5-1 to TRBJ1-4; possible D gene TRBD1, 5 bases. The length of the CDR3 is 14 residues. Germline V lookup: CDR1 SGHRS, CDR2 YFSETQ. V was pared by 2 bases and J by 0 bases, with 5 bases between.

The chain couples TRBV20-1 to TRBJ2-1; no firm D call. CDR3 size: 14 residues. V was clipped by 6 bases and J by 6 bases, with 18 bases between them. CDR1 is DFQATT and CDR2 is SNEGSKA in the germline V gene (reference sequence). Written as DNA, the CDR3 is TGCAGTGCAAGTATCCGCGGCTGGCTCAATGAGCAGTTCTTC. Residues: CSASIRGWLNEQFF.

The J gene is TRBJ2-6, the V gene TRBV29-1; D is possibly TRBD1 (5 bases). Germline V gene lookup returns CDR1 SQVTM and CDR2 ANQGSEA. V lost 4 bases, J lost 3 bases, and 10 bases lay in between. The CDR3 is 14 amino acids. The CDR3 reads CSVAQGDGANVLTF. The CDR3, as DNA: TGCAGCGTTGCTCAAGGGGATGGGGCCAACGTCCTGACTTTC.

The chain has TRBV18 and TRBJ2-5; possibly TRBD1 for D (6 bases). CDR3 length: 16 residues. Trimming removed 3 bases from V and 4 bases from J, with 18 bases in between. The V gene's germline CDR1 is KGHSH and CDR2 LQKENI. The CDR3 DNA follows: TGTGCCAGCTCACCCGGCGACTTAGGGGGTACAGAGACCCAGTACTTC. Encoded protein: CASSPGDLGGTETQYF.

This sequence joins TRBV5-1 and TRBJ2-5; D gene uncertain. Germline-derived CDR1 and CDR2 are SGHRS and YFSETQ. The V end was cut by 3 bases, the J end by 1 base, with 4 bases between. CDR3 length equals 12 residues. CDR3 nucleotides: TGCGCCAGCAGCTCCGCCCAAGAGACCCAGTACTTC. It codes for CASSSAQETQYF.

The chain combines TRBV7-9 with TRBJ2-2, with 10 positions matching TRBD2. Germline values: CDR1 SEHNR, CDR2 FQNEAQ (reference sequence). After removal of 4 bases from V and 3 bases from J, the junction contained 5 bases not matched to a gene. The CDR3 is 16 amino acids. The CDR3 DNA follows: TGTGCCAGCAGCTCTCTAGCGGGAGCTGACACCGGGGAGCTGTTTTTT. It encodes CASSSLAGADTGELFF. The full variable domain, in which reference TRBV7-9 and TRBJ2-2 provide the parts outside the CDR3, is DTGVSQNPRHKITKRGQNVTFRCDPISEHNRLYWYRQTLGQGPEFLTYFQNEAQLEKSRLLSDRFSAERPKGSFSTLEIQRTEQGDSAMYLCASSSLAGADTGELFFGEGSRLTVL.

This clone was counted only a few times. CDR3 loop: CSASTGNGDTQYF. The CDR3 DNA sequence: TGCAGCGCTTCGACAGGGAATGGCGATACGCAGTATTTT. The V gene is TRBV29-1, the J gene TRBJ2-3; 7 bases agree with TRBD1. The germline gives CDR1 SQVTM, CDR2 ANQGSEA. V dropped 7 bases and J dropped 6; count of bases not matched to a gene: 10. This CDR3 is built from 13 residues.